This entry concerns a single TCR beta chain. The data were taken from a study of response to subunit inactivated influenza vaccine. V was pared by 3 bases and J by 3 bases, with 10 bases between. The germline gives CDR1 SGHRS, CDR2 YFSETQ. This CDR3 contains 13 residues. One entry per CDR3 protein, called by TCRdb with MiXCR from the RT-PCR reads. Among about 170,000 distinct CDR3 sequences, 12% were seen once, and the ten largest hold approximately 30%. This sample was shared with a second study, whose subject was T cells expressing NK-cell markers. That study reports: Template switching by 5'RACE with UMIs generated the TCR beta cDNA. According to the study, TCR beta repertoires originated from sorted CD3+CD56+NKG2C+, CD3+CD56+NKG2C- and CD3+CD56-NKG2C+ T cells. The authors sequenced eight donors, of whom seven were HCMV-seropositive and one was seronegative. Dominant NKG2C+ clonotypes accounted for 1.0-7.0% of CD8+ T cells in about 6 donors. The CD3+CD56-NKG2C+ fraction was also led by these clonotypes in several donors.

The material was CD8+ T cells sorted from PBMCs, obtained 11 to 12 days after vaccination. The chain uses TRBV5-1 and TRBJ2-7; possible D gene TRBD1, 7 bases. This TCR was sampled from a man aged 50 to 59 who received an inactivated influenza vaccine. CDR3 bases: TGCGCCAGCAGCTGGAGGGACAGCTACGAGCAGTACTTC. It yields the protein CASSWRDSYEQYF.